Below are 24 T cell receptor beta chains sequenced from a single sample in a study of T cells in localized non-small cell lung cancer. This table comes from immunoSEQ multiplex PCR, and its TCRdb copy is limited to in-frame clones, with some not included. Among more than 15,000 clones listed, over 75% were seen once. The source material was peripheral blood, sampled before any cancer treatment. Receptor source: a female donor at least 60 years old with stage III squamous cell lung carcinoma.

In nucleotides, the CDR3 is TGTGCCACCAGCAGAGGGTTAGGGACCGGGGAGCTGTTTTTT. This sequence encodes CATSRGLGTGELFF. The chain uses TRBV15 and TRBJ2-2; D is unclear. Germline loops: CDR1 LNHNV, CDR2 YYDKDF (reference sequence). The CDR3 has 14 residues. V lost 1 base and J lost 5, with 8 bases in between. Supplemented by reference TRBV15 and TRBJ2-2, the full variable domain reads DAMVIQNPRYQVTQFGKPVTLSCSQTLNHNVMYWYQQKSSQAPKLLFHYYDKDFNNEADTPDNFQSRRPNTSFCFLDIRSPGLGDTAMYLCATSRGLGTGELFFGEGSRLTVL.

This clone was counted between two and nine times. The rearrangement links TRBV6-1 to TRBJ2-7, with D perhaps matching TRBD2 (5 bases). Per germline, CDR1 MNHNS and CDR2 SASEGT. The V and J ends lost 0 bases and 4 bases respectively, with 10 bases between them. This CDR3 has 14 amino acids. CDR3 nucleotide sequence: TGTGCCAGCAGTGAAGCAGGGAGTTGGTACGAGCAGTACTTC. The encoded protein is CASSEAGSWYEQYF.

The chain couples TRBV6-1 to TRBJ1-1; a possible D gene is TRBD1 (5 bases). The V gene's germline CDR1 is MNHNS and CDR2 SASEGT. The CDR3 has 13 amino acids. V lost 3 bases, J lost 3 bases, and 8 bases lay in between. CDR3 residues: CASSDLGDTEAFF. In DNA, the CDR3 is TGTGCCAGCAGTGATTTGGGGGACACTGAAGCTTTCTTT.

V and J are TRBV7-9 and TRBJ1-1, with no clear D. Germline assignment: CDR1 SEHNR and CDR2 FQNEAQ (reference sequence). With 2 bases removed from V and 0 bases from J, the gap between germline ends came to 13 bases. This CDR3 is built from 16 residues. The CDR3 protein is CASSLYPGSMNTEAFF. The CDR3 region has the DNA TGTGCCAGCAGCTTATATCCGGGGTCTATGAACACTGAAGCTTTCTTT.

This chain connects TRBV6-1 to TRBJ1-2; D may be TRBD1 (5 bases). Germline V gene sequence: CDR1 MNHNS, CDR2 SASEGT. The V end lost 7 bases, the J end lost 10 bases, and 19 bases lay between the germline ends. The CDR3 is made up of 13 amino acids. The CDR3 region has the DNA TGTGCCAGCACCCTAACTGGCAGGGCGGACTACACCTTC. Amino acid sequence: CASTLTGRADYTF.

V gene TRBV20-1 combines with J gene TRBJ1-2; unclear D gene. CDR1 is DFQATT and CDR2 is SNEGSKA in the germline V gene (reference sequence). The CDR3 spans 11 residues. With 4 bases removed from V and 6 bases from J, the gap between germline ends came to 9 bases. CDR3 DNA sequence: TGCAGTGCTAACAAAATAGATGGCTACACCTTC. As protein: CSANKIDGYTF.

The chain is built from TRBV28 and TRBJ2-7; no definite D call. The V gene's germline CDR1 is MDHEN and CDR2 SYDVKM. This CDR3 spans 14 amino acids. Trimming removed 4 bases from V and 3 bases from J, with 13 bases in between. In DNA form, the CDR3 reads TGTGCCAGCAGTTCCCCCCCGGTGATCTACGAGCAGTACTTC. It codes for CASSSPPVIYEQYF.

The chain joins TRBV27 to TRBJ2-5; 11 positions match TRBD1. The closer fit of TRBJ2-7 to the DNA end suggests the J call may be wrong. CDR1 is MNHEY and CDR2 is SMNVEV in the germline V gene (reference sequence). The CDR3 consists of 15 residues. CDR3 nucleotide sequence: TGTGCCAGCAGTGGGGGGGACAGGGGGTTGTTCGAGCAGTACTTC. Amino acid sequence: CASSGGDRGLFEQYF.

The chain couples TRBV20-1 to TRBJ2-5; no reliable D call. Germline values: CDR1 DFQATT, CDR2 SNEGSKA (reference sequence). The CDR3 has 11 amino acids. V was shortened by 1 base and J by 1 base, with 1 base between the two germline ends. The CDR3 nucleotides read TGCAGTGCTAGAGCCCAAGAGACCCAGTACTTC. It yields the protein CSARAQETQYF.

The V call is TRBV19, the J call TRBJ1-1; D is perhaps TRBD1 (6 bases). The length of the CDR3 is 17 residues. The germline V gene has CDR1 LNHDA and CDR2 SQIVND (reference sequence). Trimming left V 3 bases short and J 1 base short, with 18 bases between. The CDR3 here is CASSMIGGRVGNTEAFF. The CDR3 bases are TGTGCCAGTAGTATGATTGGGGGGCGCGTGGGGAACACTGAAGCTTTCTTT.

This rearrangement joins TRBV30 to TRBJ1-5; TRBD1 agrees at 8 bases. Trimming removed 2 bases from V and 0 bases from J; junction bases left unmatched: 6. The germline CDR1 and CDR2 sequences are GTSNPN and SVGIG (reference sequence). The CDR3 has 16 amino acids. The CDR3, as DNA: TGTGCCTGGAGTAAAGACAGGGGCCCTAGCAATCAGCCCCAGCATTTT. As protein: CAWSKDRGPSNQPQHF.

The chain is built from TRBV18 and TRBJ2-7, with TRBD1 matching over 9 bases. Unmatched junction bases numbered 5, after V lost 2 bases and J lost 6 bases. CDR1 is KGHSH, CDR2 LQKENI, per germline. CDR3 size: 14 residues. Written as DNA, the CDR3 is TGTGCCAGCTCACCAGGGACAGGGAGGGGCGAGCAGTACTTC. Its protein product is CASSPGTGRGEQYF.

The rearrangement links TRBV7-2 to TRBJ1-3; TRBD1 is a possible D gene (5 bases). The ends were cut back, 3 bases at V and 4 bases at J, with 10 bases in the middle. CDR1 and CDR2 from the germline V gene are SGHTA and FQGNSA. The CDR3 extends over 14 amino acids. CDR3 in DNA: TGTGCCAGCAGCTTCATAGGGGCCGGAAACACCATATATTTT. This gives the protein CASSFIGAGNTIYF.

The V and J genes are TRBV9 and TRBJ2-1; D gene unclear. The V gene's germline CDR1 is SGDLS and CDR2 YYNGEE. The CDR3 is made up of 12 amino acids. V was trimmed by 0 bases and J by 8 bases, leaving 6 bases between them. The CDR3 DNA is TGTGCCAGCAGCGTAGGTTTGGATGAGCAGTTCTTC. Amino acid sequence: CASSVGLDEQFF.

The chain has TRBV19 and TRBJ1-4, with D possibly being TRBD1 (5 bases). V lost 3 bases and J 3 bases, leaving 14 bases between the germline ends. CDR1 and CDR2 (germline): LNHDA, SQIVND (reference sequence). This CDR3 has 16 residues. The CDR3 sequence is CASSMFAREANEKLFF. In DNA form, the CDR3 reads TGTGCCAGTAGTATGTTTGCCAGGGAAGCTAATGAAAAACTGTTTTTT. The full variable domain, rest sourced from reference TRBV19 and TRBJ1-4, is DGGITQSPKYLFRKEGQNVTLSCEQNLNHDAMYWYRQDPGQGLRLIYYSQIVNDFQKGDIAEGYSVSREKKESFPLTVTSAQKNPTAFYLCASSMFAREANEKLFFGSGTQLSVL.

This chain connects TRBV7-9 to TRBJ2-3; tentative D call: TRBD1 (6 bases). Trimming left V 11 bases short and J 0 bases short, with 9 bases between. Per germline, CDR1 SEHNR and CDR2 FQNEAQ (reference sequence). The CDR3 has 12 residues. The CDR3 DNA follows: TGTGCCGGGGGCGGTAGCACAGATACGCAGTATTTT. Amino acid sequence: CAGGGSTDTQYF.

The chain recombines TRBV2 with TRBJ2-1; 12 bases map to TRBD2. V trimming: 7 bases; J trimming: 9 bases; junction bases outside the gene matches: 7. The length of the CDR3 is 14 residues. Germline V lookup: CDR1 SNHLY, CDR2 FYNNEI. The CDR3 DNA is TGTGCCAGCACCGTTACTAGCGGGAGGAGTGAGCAGTTCTTC. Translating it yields CASTVTSGRSEQFF.

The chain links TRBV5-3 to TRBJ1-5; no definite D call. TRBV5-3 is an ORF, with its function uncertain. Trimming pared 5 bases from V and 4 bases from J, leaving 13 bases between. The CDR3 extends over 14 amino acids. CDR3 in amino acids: CARRHGVLNQPQHF. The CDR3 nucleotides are TGTGCCAGAAGACACGGGGTACTAAATCAGCCCCAGCATTTT.

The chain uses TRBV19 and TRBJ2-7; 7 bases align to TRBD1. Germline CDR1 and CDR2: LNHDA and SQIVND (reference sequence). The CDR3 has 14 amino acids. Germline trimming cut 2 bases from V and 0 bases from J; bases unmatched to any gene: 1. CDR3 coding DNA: TGTGCCAGTAGTATAAACAGGGGCTCCTACGAGCAGTACTTC. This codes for CASSINRGSYEQYF.

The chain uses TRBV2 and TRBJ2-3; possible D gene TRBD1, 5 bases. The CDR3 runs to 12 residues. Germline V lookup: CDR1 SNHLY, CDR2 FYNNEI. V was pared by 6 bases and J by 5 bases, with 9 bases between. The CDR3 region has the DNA TGTGCCAGCAGAGTACAGGAAGATACGCAGTATTTT. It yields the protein CASRVQEDTQYF.

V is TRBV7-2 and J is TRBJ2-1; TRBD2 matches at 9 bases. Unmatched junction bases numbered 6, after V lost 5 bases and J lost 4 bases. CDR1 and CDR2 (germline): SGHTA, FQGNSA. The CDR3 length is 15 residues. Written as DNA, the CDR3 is TGTGCCAGCAGCCCGCGGGGGGGGCGGTACAATGAGCAGTTCTTC. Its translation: CASSPRGGRYNEQFF.

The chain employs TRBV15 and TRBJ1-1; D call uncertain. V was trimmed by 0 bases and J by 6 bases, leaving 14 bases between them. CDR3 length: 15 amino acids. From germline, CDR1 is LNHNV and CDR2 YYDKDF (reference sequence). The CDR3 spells CATSRDSLQNAEAFF. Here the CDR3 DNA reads TGTGCCACCAGCAGAGATAGTTTACAGAATGCTGAAGCTTTCTTT.

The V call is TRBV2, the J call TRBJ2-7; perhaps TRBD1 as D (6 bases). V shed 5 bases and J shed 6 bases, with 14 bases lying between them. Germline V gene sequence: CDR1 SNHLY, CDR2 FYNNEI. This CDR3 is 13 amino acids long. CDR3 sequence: CASSKTGSGEQYF. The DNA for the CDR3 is TGTGCCAGCAGTAAAACAGGGTCTGGCGAGCAGTACTTC.

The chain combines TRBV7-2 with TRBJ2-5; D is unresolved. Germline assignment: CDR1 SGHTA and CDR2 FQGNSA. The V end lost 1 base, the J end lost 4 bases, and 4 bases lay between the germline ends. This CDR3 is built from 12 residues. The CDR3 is CASSLGRETQYF. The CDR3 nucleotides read TGTGCCAGCAGCTTAGGAAGAGAGACCCAGTACTTC.